These T cell receptor beta chains were read from a single sample in a study of CD8 T cells in ankylosing spondylitis. TCRdb recomputed calls from the 5' RACE reads with MiXCR, one row per CDR3 protein. The table includes roughly 470,000 distinct CDR3 sequences, 20% to 30% detected once. The sequenced material came from blood, either unsorted or a sorted T cell fraction (not recorded which). These receptors were obtained from a male donor with ankylosing spondylitis. The CDR3 runs from the conserved cysteine through the conserved F or W. D genes are given only for firm matches. Only some rows state a clone size, as once, few, many or a class for expanded clones.

CDR3nt,CDR3aa,abundance,d_gene,v_gene,j_gene
TGTGCCAGCAGCTTAGTTTTTGATCAGCCCCAGCATTTT,CASSLVFDQPQHF,few,.,TRBV7-2,TRBJ1-5
TGTGCCAGCAGCTTGAACAGGGTCACAGATACGCAGTATTTT,CASSLNRVTDTQYF,.,.,TRBV5-8,TRBJ2-3
TGTGCCAGCCCTGACTTGGAGAACACCGGGGAGCTGTTTTTT,CASPDLENTGELFF,few,.,TRBV7-9,TRBJ2-2
TGTGCCAGCAGCCCAGGGCGACTGGGGCAGCCCCAGCATTTT,CASSPGRLGQPQHF,few,.,TRBV3-1,TRBJ1-5
TGTGCCAGTAGTATATCTAGCGGGATCAGTGAGCAGTTCTTC,CASSISSGISEQFF,.,TRBD2,TRBV19,TRBJ2-1
TGTGCCAGCAGCTCGCAAATGACGGGCGGCACTGAAGCTTTCTTT,CASSSQMTGGTEAFF,.,.,TRBV3-1,TRBJ1-1
TGCAGCGTTGAAGCCAGAGGGGGCAGCTCCTACGAGCAGTACTTC,CSVEARGGSSYEQYF,.,TRBD1,TRBV29-1,TRBJ2-7
TGTGCCAGCAGCCTAAGCGTCCCCCGGACAGCGTATAGCAATCAGCCCCAGCATTTT,CASSLSVPRTAYSNQPQHF,.,.,TRBV27,TRBJ1-5
TGTGCCAGCAGTTTGCAGGGACCACTTAACTATGGCTACACCTTC,CASSLQGPLNYGYTF,.,.,TRBV6-2/TRBV6-3,TRBJ1-2
TGTGCCAGCAGTCTAGCGGGAGGACCTGGCACAGATACGCAGTATTTT,CASSLAGGPGTDTQYF,few,TRBD2,TRBV7-2,TRBJ2-3
TGCAGCGTTGCCGGTTCAGCTGGAAACACCATATATTTT,CSVAGSAGNTIYF,few,.,TRBV29-1,TRBJ1-3
TGTGCCAGCAGGAAAACAGGGGGCAGCGAGACCCAGTACTTC,CASRKTGGSETQYF,.,TRBD1,TRBV7-9,TRBJ2-5
TGTGCCAGCAGGCCACGGGCAGGAGATCGAGGAGAGACCCAGTACTTC,CASRPRAGDRGETQYF,.,.,TRBV25-1,TRBJ2-5
TGTGCCATCAGTCCTGTGGAGGGGGCGACGTCCGGGGAGCTGTTTTTT,CAISPVEGATSGELFF,.,.,TRBV10-3,TRBJ2-2
TGTGCCAGCAGCCACACAGACATTAGCACAGATACGCAGTATTTT,CASSHTDISTDTQYF,.,.,TRBV3-1,TRBJ2-3
TGTGCCAGCAGCCAAGATGGGGATGAGCAGTTCTTC,CASSQDGDEQFF,few,.,TRBV4-2,TRBJ2-1
TGTGCCAGCAGTGAAATTCCAGGGGTGTCGTATGGCTACACCTTC,CASSEIPGVSYGYTF,.,.,TRBV2,TRBJ1-2
TGTGCCAGCAGCTTAGGGGAAGGAGCTGGGGCCAACGTCCTGACTTTC,CASSLGEGAGANVLTF,.,.,TRBV7-2,TRBJ2-6
TGTGCCACCAGCAGAGATGTGGGGGGCCAAGCTTTCTTT,CATSRDVGGQAFF,once,.,TRBV15,TRBJ1-1
TGTGCCACCAGCAGAGACGGACAGGGAAGGTACAATGAGCAGTTCTTC,CATSRDGQGRYNEQFF,many,TRBD1,TRBV15,TRBJ2-1
TGCAGTGCTACCAACCCGGGGCAGGACTATGGCTACACCTTC,CSATNPGQDYGYTF,.,.,TRBV20-1,TRBJ1-2
TGTGCCAGCAGTTACTCGACAGGGCCCTACGAGCAGTACTTC,CASSYSTGPYEQYF,few,TRBD1,TRBV6-5,TRBJ2-7
TGCAGCGCCTCCCGAGTGGAGGGGGATGTCTATGGCTACACCTTC,CSASRVEGDVYGYTF,few,.,TRBV29-1,TRBJ1-2
TGTGCCAGTAGATCCGGGACAGGCCCAGGGGAAAAACTGTTTTTT,CASRSGTGPGEKLFF,.,TRBD1,TRBV19,TRBJ1-4
TGTGCCAGCAGTCCCAGGGACTTCAACACAGATACGCAGTATTTT,CASSPRDFNTDTQYF,few,.,TRBV12-3/TRBV12-4,TRBJ2-3
TGTGCCAGCAGTGACCCGGGACTAGCGATCAATGAGCAGTTCTTC,CASSDPGLAINEQFF,few,TRBD2,TRBV28,TRBJ2-1
TGCGCCAGCAGCTTGGAAACTAGCGGGAGAACCCATGAGCAGTTCTTC,CASSLETSGRTHEQFF,.,TRBD2,TRBV5-1,TRBJ2-1
TGTGCCAGCAGCTTAGGGACTAGCGTCACCACGGGGGAGCAGTACTTC,CASSLGTSVTTGEQYF,few,TRBD2,TRBV7-6,TRBJ2-7
TGCAGTGCTCCCTCCCCAGGGAGTGGAGGGTCCGGGGAGACCCAGTACTTC,CSAPSPGSGGSGETQYF,.,.,TRBV20-1,TRBJ2-5
TGCAGTGCTGAGGTCCCCCATTTCGTTGACTACGAGCAGTACTTC,CSAEVPHFVDYEQYF,.,.,TRBV20-1,TRBJ2-7
TGTGCCAGCAGCCAAGGGGGGCAAAACTATGCAGATACGCAGTATTTT,CASSQGGQNYADTQYF,few,.,TRBV3-1,TRBJ2-3
TGTGCCAGCAGCTTAGAGCGGGAGGGAGGCACAGATACGCAGTATTTT,CASSLEREGGTDTQYF,.,TRBD2,TRBV7-9,TRBJ2-3
TGCGCCAGCAGCTCTGAGGGGACAGGGGATGAAAAACTGTTTTTT,CASSSEGTGDEKLFF,.,TRBD1,TRBV5-1,TRBJ1-4
TGTGCCAGCAGTTGGGACCCACTAGAGTTGGGCTCCTACAATGAGCAGTTCTTC,CASSWDPLELGSYNEQFF,.,.,TRBV27,TRBJ2-1
TGCGCCAGCAGCCAAGATAATGACCAGCGGGGTCCCACCGGGGAGCTGTTTTTT,CASSQDNDQRGPTGELFF,.,TRBD2,TRBV4-1,TRBJ2-2
TGCGCCAGCAGCCAATCGGATAGGACAAGCAATCAGCCCCAGCATTTT,CASSQSDRTSNQPQHF,many,.,TRBV4-1,TRBJ1-5
TGTGCCAGCAGCTTATCTACAGGCTCGTACGAGCAGTACTTC,CASSLSTGSYEQYF,.,.,TRBV7-7,TRBJ2-7
TGTGCCTCCAAGCCTGAAGAGACCCAGTACTTC,CASKPEETQYF,.,.,TRBV30,TRBJ2-5
TGTGCCAGCAGCCTTCAGATCTCCTACGAGCAGTACTTC,CASSLQISYEQYF,few,.,TRBV14,TRBJ2-7
TGTGCCAGCAGGGGAGGGGGAACGAACACCGGGGAGCTGTTTTTT,CASRGGGTNTGELFF,few,.,TRBV25-1,TRBJ2-2
TGCAGTGCCGGAGCGGAACCTTACAATGAGCAGTTCTTC,CSAGAEPYNEQFF,few,.,TRBV20-1,TRBJ2-1
TGTGCCAGCGCCACGACAGGGTCCACCGGGGAGCTGTTTTTT,CASATTGSTGELFF,.,TRBD1,TRBV7-9,TRBJ2-2
TGTGCCAGCAGCTTCGGGACGGCCTCTGGAAACACCATATATTTT,CASSFGTASGNTIYF,.,.,TRBV11-2,TRBJ1-3
TGTGCCACCAATCGGGGGTCGAACACCGGGGAGCTGTTTTTT,CATNRGSNTGELFF,.,.,TRBV24-1,TRBJ2-2
TGCAGTGCTAGGGACAGGGGCTGGAATGAAAAACTGTTTTTT,CSARDRGWNEKLFF,.,TRBD1,TRBV20-1,TRBJ1-4
TGCGCCAGCCGGGGAGGGGACTACAATGAGCAGTTCTTC,CASRGGDYNEQFF,few,TRBD2,TRBV5-1,TRBJ2-1
TGTGCCAGTAGCCCTGGACCGAGGCGGCTGTTTTTT,CASSPGPRRLFF,.,.,TRBV19,TRBJ1-4
TGTGCCAGCAGCCCGACAGGGGGAGGCACCGGGGAGCTGTTTTTT,CASSPTGGGTGELFF,few,TRBD1,TRBV11-2,TRBJ2-2